By sample share, the clone carrying this T cell receptor beta chain is medium-sized. Its antigen is not known. The sample originates from a study of liver allograft versus peripheral blood T cells. Study background: T cell receptor repertoires in transplanted livers were compared with those in recipients' peripheral blood. General study points: Repertoires of T cell receptors in liver allografts reportedly differed from peripheral blood repertoires.

Germline CDR1 and CDR2: MNHNY and SVGAGI (reference sequence). V shed 6 bases, J shed 0 bases, and the junction held 7 bases outside the gene matches. The CDR3 loop spans 16 amino acids. One entry per CDR3 protein results from TCRdb running MiXCR on the reads. This sample carries thousands of distinct CDR3 sequences, about 15% of them seen once, and the ten largest clones take under 3%. This receptor was identified in a human patient who had a liver transplant. A share of the T cells may be of graft donor origin. The chain employs TRBV6-6 and TRBJ1-3, with TRBD1 matching 8 bases. In DNA form, the CDR3 reads TGTGCCAGCAGGTTGGACAGGGCAAGCTCTGGAAACACCATATATTTT. Its protein is CASRLDRASSGNTIYF.